This T cell receptor beta chain was observed in a study of OX40 agonist ivuxolimab in advanced cancers. Trimming cost V 1 base and J 5 bases, with 17 bases left between them. Germline-derived CDR1 and CDR2 are SGHNT and YENEEA. This CDR3 has 16 amino acids. The assay was immunoSEQ multiplex PCR, and TCRdb's table has in-frame clones only and misses some. There are about 65,000 clones in the sample; around 86% occur only once, and under 0.5% lies in the top ten. V and J are TRBV11-3 and TRBJ1-1; tentatively, D is TRBD1 (5 bases). This specimen consisted of CD4+ or CD8+ T cells sorted from blood, obtained in a trial of the OX40 agonist ivuxolimab. The source of this sequence is an adult with an advanced solid tumor such as melanoma, head and neck, liver or kidney cancer. DNA of the CDR3: TGTGCCAGCAGCTTAGTGTACCCGGGGGGATTGACTGAAGCTTTCTTT. Its protein is CASSLVYPGGLTEAFF.